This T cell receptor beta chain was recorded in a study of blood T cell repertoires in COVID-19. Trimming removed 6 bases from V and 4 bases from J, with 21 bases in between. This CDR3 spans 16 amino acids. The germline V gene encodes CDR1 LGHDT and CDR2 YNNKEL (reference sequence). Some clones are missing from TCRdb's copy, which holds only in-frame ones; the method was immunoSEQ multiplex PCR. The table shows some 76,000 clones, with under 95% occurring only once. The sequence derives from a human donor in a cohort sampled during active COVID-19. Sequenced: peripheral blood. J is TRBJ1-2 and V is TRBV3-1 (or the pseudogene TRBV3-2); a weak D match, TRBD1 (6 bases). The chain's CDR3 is CASRPEEGGHSYGYTF. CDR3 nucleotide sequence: TGTGCCAGCAGGCCTGAGGAGGGGGGGCATAGCTATGGCTACACCTTC.